The clone carrying this T cell receptor (beta chain) was seen many times. This specimen belongs to a study of early T cells in non-severe SARS-CoV-2 infection. The wider study: Sequencing was performed on bulk RNA from unsorted whole blood, leaving chains unpaired.

Individual cDNA molecules each received unique molecular identifiers attached to them. Using its own MiXCR run on the 5' RACE reads, TCRdb lists one record per CDR3 protein. The sample has roughly 77,000 distinct CDR3 sequences, roughly an eighth seen once. The clonotype was recovered from an adult who was a healthcare worker with PCR-confirmed SARS-CoV-2 infection or an uninfected control (not recorded which). The material sequenced was whole blood.

The CDR3 protein is CASSPGTSGTDTQYF. The CDR3 DNA is TGTGCCAGCAGCCCCGGGACTAGCGGCACAGATACGCAGTATTTT. The J gene is TRBJ2-3, the V gene TRBV11-3; 10 nucleotides line up with TRBD2. This CDR3 is built from 15 residues. The germline CDR1 and CDR2 sequences are SGHNT and YENEEA. V lost 5 bases and J lost 1; bases outside the gene matches: 3.